Below are 6 T cell receptor beta chains sequenced from a single sample in a study of T cell changes during pregnancy in multiple sclerosis (dated by TCRdb to about 2019). Receptor libraries were prepared by the immunoSEQ multiplex PCR assay. Imported from immuneACCESS, the table was reduced by TCRdb to in-frame sequences with V and J called. These copies leave out some clones; in studies compared against another copy, an unresolved V gene accounts for under half, and the cause of the remainder is not known. Recorded for this sample are about 80,000 clones; under 95% of them occurred a single time. In total, the top ten clones hold more than 1.4% of the sample. The sequences come from peripheral blood, collected before pregnancy. The receptors here all came from a female donor with multiple sclerosis, enrolled in a pregnancy study.

This rearrangement joins TRBV10-1 to TRBJ2-3, with D tentatively TRBD1 (5 bases). The CDR3 is made up of 12 amino acids. The ends were cut back, 6 bases at V and 7 bases at J, with 11 bases in the middle. Germline loops: CDR1 WNHNN, CDR2 SYGVQD (reference sequence). The CDR3 nucleotides read TGCGCCAGCAGGGATCAGGGTTATACGCAGTATTTT. As protein: CASRDQGYTQYF.

In its sample, this clone was seen once. The chain links TRBV19 to TRBJ1-2; TRBD1 is a possible D gene (5 bases). Germline V gene lookup returns CDR1 LNHDA and CDR2 SQIVND (reference sequence). V lost 9 bases and J lost 8, with 13 bases in between. CDR3 size: 11 residues. The CDR3 loop reads CASDAGWGYTF. The CDR3 region has the DNA TGTGCCAGCGATGCAGGGTGGGGCTACACCTTC. Drawing the rest from reference TRBV19 and TRBJ1-2, the complete variable domain is DGGITQSPKYLFRKEGQNVTLSCEQNLNHDAMYWYRQDPGQGLRLIYYSQIVNDFQKGDIAEGYSVSREKKESFPLTVTSAQKNPTAFYLCASDAGWGYTFGSGTRLTVV.

This clone was seen only once. The chain has TRBV19 and TRBJ2-1, with 9 bases aligning to TRBD2. The germline gives CDR1 LNHDA, CDR2 SQIVND (reference sequence). Trimming cost V 3 bases and J 9 bases; bases outside gene matches: 9. The length of the CDR3 is 15 residues. The CDR3 region has the DNA TGTGCCAGTAGTATGGGAAGCGGGGGGAGCCCTGAGCAGTTCTTC. Amino acid sequence: CASSMGSGGSPEQFF.

The chain has TRBV6-5 and TRBJ2-7; tentative D call: TRBD1 (5 bases). Between the trimmed V and J ends, which lost 6 bases and 3 bases, there was a span of 18 bases. The CDR3 totals 15 residues. Germline V gene lookup returns CDR1 MNHEY and CDR2 SVGAGI. For the CDR3, the DNA is TGTGCCAGCAGGAGAACTTACAGGCAAAACTACGAGCAGTACTTC. Protein sequence: CASRRTYRQNYEQYF.

J is TRBJ2-7 and V is TRBV7-2; tentative D call: TRBD1 (6 bases). The ends were cut back, 5 bases at V and 3 bases at J, with 23 bases in the middle. The CDR3 sequence is 17 residues long. Germline CDR1 reads SGHTA; CDR2 reads FQGNSA. CDR3 region: CASSHRSDRPNDYEQYF. The DNA for the CDR3 is TGTGCCAGCAGCCACAGGAGTGACAGGCCGAATGACTACGAGCAGTACTTC.

The rearrangement links TRBV5-1 to TRBJ2-1, with D tentatively TRBD2 (6 bases). The V end was cut by 0 bases, the J end by 7 bases, with 14 bases between. Germline loops: CDR1 SGHRS, CDR2 YFSETQ. The CDR3 sequence is 15 residues long. CDR3 sequence: CASSLGRGMGNEQFF. The CDR3 nucleotides read TGCGCCAGCAGCTTGGGTCGGGGGATGGGGAATGAGCAGTTCTTC.